This entry lists 28 T cell receptor beta chains sequenced from one sample in a study of blood T cell repertoires in COVID-19. The method was immunoSEQ multiplex PCR; TCRdb's version includes in-frame clones alone and lacks a portion of them. In the table there are roughly 65,000 clones, roughly nine tenths of which are singletons. Sequencing was carried out using peripheral blood. The origin of the receptors is a man between 60 and 75 years old with acute or convalescent COVID-19.

This chain joins TRBV5-6 and TRBJ1-1; D gene unclear. This CDR3 has 13 amino acids. V lost 5 bases and J 1 base, leaving 9 bases between the germline ends. Germline assignment: CDR1 SGHDT and CDR2 YYEEEE. The CDR3 here is CASRYARNTEAFF. The CDR3 nucleotides read TGTGCCAGCAGATACGCGAGGAACACTGAAGCTTTCTTT.

The genes are TRBV7-9 and TRBJ2-3, with D maybe TRBD2 (6 bases). CDR1 and CDR2 from the germline V gene are SEHNR and FQNEAQ (reference sequence). The CDR3 extends over 14 amino acids. Trimming removed 1 base from V and 3 bases from J, with 8 bases in between. The CDR3 region has the DNA TGTGCCAGCAGCTTAGGGACTACGACAGATACGCAGTATTTT. It is translated as CASSLGTTTDTQYF.

The chain has TRBV15 and TRBJ1-4; TRBD1 aligns across 10 bases. In germline, CDR1 is LNHNV, CDR2 YYDKDF (reference sequence). The CDR3 length is 14 residues. The V gene end was trimmed by 3 bases and the J gene end by 7 bases; junction bases not matched to a gene: 2. This CDR3 is CATSRGQGTEKLFF. The CDR3 bases are TGTGCCACCAGCAGGGGACAGGGGACTGAAAAACTGTTTTTT.

This rearrangement joins TRBV10-2 to TRBJ2-2, with TRBD1 matching 7 bases. Germline CDR1 and CDR2: WSHSY and SAAADI. Trimming took 8 bases from V and 4 from J; bases not matched to a gene: 4. The CDR3 runs 13 residues. CDR3: CASSTGLTGELFF. The CDR3 nucleotides are TGCGCCAGCTCGACAGGGCTCACCGGGGAGCTGTTTTTT.

V gene TRBV19 combines with J gene TRBJ1-1; D is unclear. The CDR3 sequence is 16 residues long. V gave up 9 bases and J gave up 4 bases, with 24 bases separating them. From germline, CDR1 is LNHDA and CDR2 SQIVND (reference sequence). The CDR3 loop is CASRSPRLGGSTEAFF. DNA for the CDR3: TGTGCCAGCCGGTCCCCCCGCCTAGGAGGGAGCACTGAAGCTTTCTTT.

This chain joins TRBV19 and TRBJ1-2; D possibly corresponds to TRBD1 (6 bases). Trimming left V 5 bases short and J 4 bases short, with 17 bases between. CDR1 is LNHDA, CDR2 SQIVND, per germline (reference sequence). The CDR3 loop spans 15 amino acids. The CDR3: CASSPEWTVPYGYTF. In nucleotides, the CDR3 is TGTGCCAGTAGTCCCGAATGGACAGTCCCCTATGGCTACACCTTC.

The CDR3 sequence is CASSPDSAGGNEQFF. In DNA, the CDR3 is TGTGCCAGCAGTCCCGACTCGGCGGGAGGGAATGAGCAGTTCTTC. This chain connects TRBV6-6 to TRBJ2-1, with TRBD2 matching 9 bases. The J segment lost 7 bases and the V segment lost 5 bases, leaving 9 bases of the junction unmatched. Germline CDR1 reads MNHNY; CDR2 reads SVGAGI (reference sequence). CDR3 length: 15 amino acids.

The chain is built from TRBV7-9 and TRBJ2-7; 7 bases line up with TRBD1. Germline trimming cut 5 bases from V and 3 bases from J; bases unmatched to any gene: 7. The CDR3 loop spans 14 amino acids. In germline, CDR1 is SEHNR, CDR2 FQNEAQ (reference sequence). CDR3 protein: CASSRLGQVYEQYF. Written as DNA, the CDR3 is TGTGCCAGCAGCCGGTTAGGACAGGTCTACGAGCAGTACTTC.

This clone was counted only a few times. This chain uses TRBV19 with TRBJ2-7; 8 nucleotides agree with TRBD1. CDR3 size: 12 residues. Trimming cost V 9 bases and J 1 base; bases outside gene matches: 2. CDR1 LNHDA and CDR2 SQIVND come from the germline V gene (reference sequence). CDR3 residues: CASGQGSYEQYF. CDR3 in DNA: TGTGCCAGCGGACAGGGATCCTACGAGCAGTACTTC.

This sequence joins TRBV6-5 and TRBJ1-5; the D is unclear. V shed 6 bases and J shed 4 bases, with 16 bases lying between them. The germline CDR1 and CDR2 sequences are MNHEY and SVGAGI. The CDR3 extends over 15 amino acids. CDR3 amino acids: CASSSLESGNQPQHF. The CDR3 nucleotides are TGTGCCAGCAGCTCTCTTGAATCGGGAAATCAGCCCCAGCATTTT.

V is TRBV15 and J is TRBJ2-2; D not certain. Germline V gives CDR1 LNHNV, CDR2 YYDKDF (reference sequence). This CDR3 spans 12 amino acids. The CDR3: CATGPPVGELFF. For the CDR3, the DNA is TGTGCTACCGGGCCCCCAGTCGGGGAGCTGTTTTTT.

This clone came up a few times. The chain employs TRBV5-1 and TRBJ2-7, with 11 bases aligning to TRBD1. The CDR3 totals 14 residues. From germline, CDR1 is SGHRS and CDR2 YFSETQ. Trimming took 4 bases from V and 6 from J; bases not matched to a gene: 6. The CDR3 DNA reads TGCGCCAGCAGCGGAACCGGGACAGGGGGCGAGCAGTACTTC. Translation: CASSGTGTGGEQYF.

The CDR3 nucleotides read TGTGCCGGGGGGGGAGGCGTCTATGGCTACACCTTC. It specifies CAGGGGVYGYTF. The rearrangement joins TRBV2 to TRBJ1-2; possibly TRBD1 for D (5 bases). This CDR3 is built from 12 residues. The ends were cut back, 11 bases at V and 4 bases at J, with 14 bases in the middle. CDR1 is SNHLY and CDR2 is FYNNEI in the germline V gene.

In nucleotides, the CDR3 is TGTGCCACCAGTGATGGGGGGACAGGAGCCTACGAGCAGTACTTC. Its translation is CATSDGGTGAYEQYF. V gene TRBV24-1 combines with J gene TRBJ2-7; TRBD1 agrees at 8 bases. The germline V gene encodes CDR1 KGHDR and CDR2 SFDVKD. The CDR3 spans 15 residues. J lost 2 bases, V lost 3 bases, and 5 bases had no gene match.

The genes are TRBV7-9 and TRBJ1-2; the D is unclear. CDR3 length: 18 residues. V lost 4 bases to trimming and J lost 0 bases, with 21 bases between them. Germline values: CDR1 SEHNR, CDR2 FQNEAQ (reference sequence). CDR3 loop: CASSSGEREIVTNYGYTF. CDR3 nucleotide sequence: TGTGCCAGCAGCTCCGGTGAGAGAGAGATCGTCACTAACTATGGCTACACCTTC.

The sample holds one count of this clone. The J gene is TRBJ2-5, the V gene TRBV5-1; 8 bases match TRBD1. The CDR3 extends over 13 amino acids. Germline-derived CDR1 and CDR2 are SGHRS and YFSETQ. With 4 bases clipped from V and 4 bases from J, the junction kept 3 bases outside the gene matches. Here the CDR3 reads CASSGDRGETQYF. The CDR3 DNA is TGCGCCAGCAGCGGAGACAGGGGAGAGACCCAGTACTTC.

V and J are TRBV7-2 and TRBJ1-4; no clear D. Germline V gene lookup returns CDR1 SGHTA and CDR2 FQGNSA. With 1 base removed from V and 11 bases from J, the gap between germline ends came to 14 bases. This CDR3 is built from 14 residues. The CDR3 reads CASSLGSTIGKLFF. The CDR3 DNA is TGTGCCAGCAGCTTAGGGTCTACCATCGGGAAACTGTTTTTT.

This chain links TRBV12-3 or TRBV12-4 with TRBJ1-4; D is perhaps TRBD1 (5 bases). V was cut by 4 bases and J by 13 bases, with 10 bases left in between. This CDR3 is 11 amino acids long. CDR3 in amino acids: CASSSGRGLFF. The CDR3 DNA follows: TGTGCCAGCAGTTCAGGGAGGGGACTGTTTTTT.

J is TRBJ1-6 and V is TRBV27; 9 nucleotides match TRBD1. The ends lost 6 bases at V and 8 bases at J; junction bases unmatched: 8. The germline V gene encodes CDR1 MNHEY and CDR2 SMNVEV (reference sequence). The CDR3 contains 15 residues. The CDR3: CASSRSTGGDSPLHF. The CDR3 region has the DNA TGTGCCAGCAGCCGAAGTACAGGGGGCGATTCACCCCTCCACTTT.

The genes are TRBV5-1 and TRBJ1-6; D is unclear. The CDR3 has 14 residues. V lost 7 bases and J lost 10, with 18 bases in between. Germline V CDR1 and CDR2: SGHRS, YFSETQ. Written as DNA, the CDR3 is TGCGCCAGCCGCCTCGCGAGGGTCGAATCACCCCTCCACTTT. Amino acids: CASRLARVESPLHF.

CDR3 sequence: CASSIQGNGYTF. CDR3 bases: TGTGCCAGCAGTATACAGGGAAATGGCTACACCTTC. This chain connects TRBV6-5 to TRBJ1-2; D is perhaps TRBD1 (6 bases). V lost 5 bases and J lost 6, with 10 bases in between. Germline V lookup: CDR1 MNHEY, CDR2 SVGAGI. The CDR3 spans 12 residues.

This chain connects TRBV13 to TRBJ2-1; TRBD1 aligns across 8 bases. The CDR3 spans 18 residues. V gave up 1 base and J gave up 6 bases; unmatched junction bases: 14. Germline-derived CDR1 and CDR2 are PRHDT and FYEKMQ (reference sequence). CDR3 loop: CASSLAGFEDREFNEQFF. CDR3 DNA: TGTGCCAGCAGCTTAGCCGGGTTTGAGGACAGGGAATTCAATGAGCAGTTCTTC.

This chain joins TRBV5-4 and TRBJ1-4; 7 nucleotides align to TRBD1. The ends lost 4 bases at V and 4 bases at J; junction bases unmatched: 4. Germline CDR1 reads SGHNT; CDR2 reads YYREEE (reference sequence). The CDR3 runs 14 residues. The CDR3 sequence: CASSQGQNNEKLFF. In DNA, the CDR3 is TGTGCCAGCAGCCAGGGACAGAATAATGAAAAACTGTTTTTT.

This chain uses TRBV11-2 with TRBJ2-3; perhaps TRBD2 as D (6 bases). The CDR3 has 17 amino acids. CDR1 and CDR2 (germline): SGHAT, FQNNGV. The V end lost 2 bases, the J end lost 0 bases, and 15 bases lay between the germline ends. CDR3 bases: TGTGCCAGCAGCTTAATCCCCTCTGCGGGGAGCACAGATACGCAGTATTTT. Translated: CASSLIPSAGSTDTQYF. Combining the CDR3 with reference TRBV11-2 and TRBJ2-3 gives the whole variable domain EAGVAQSPRYKIIEKRQSVAFWCNPISGHATLYWYQQILGQGPKLLIQFQNNGVVDDSQLPKDRFSAERLKGVDSTLKIQPAKLEDSAVYLCASSLIPSAGSTDTQYFGPGTRLTVL.

J is TRBJ2-1 and V is TRBV6-5, with D unclear. V was trimmed by 5 bases and J by 7 bases, leaving 18 bases between them. In germline, CDR1 is MNHEY, CDR2 SVGAGI. CDR3 length equals 15 residues. The CDR3 protein is CASSRPPAARNEQFF. For the CDR3, the DNA is TGTGCCAGCAGTCGCCCGCCGGCAGCGAGAAATGAGCAGTTCTTC.

The CDR3 is CASSAGERGGNEQFF. The CDR3, as DNA: TGCGCCAGCAGCGCCGGGGAGCGGGGGGGAAATGAGCAGTTCTTC. The chain links TRBV5-1 to TRBJ2-1; 10 positions agree with TRBD2. The CDR3 runs to 15 residues. Germline loops: CDR1 SGHRS, CDR2 YFSETQ. J was trimmed by 7 bases and V by 4 bases; bases with no gene match: 8.

The rearrangement joins TRBV27 to TRBJ1-5; 10 nucleotides agree with TRBD1. This CDR3 is 12 amino acids long. V lost 8 bases and J lost 9; bases outside the gene matches: 4. In germline, CDR1 is MNHEY, CDR2 SMNVEV (reference sequence). The CDR3 sequence is CASGDRGWPQHF. In DNA form, the CDR3 reads TGTGCCAGCGGGGACAGGGGATGGCCCCAGCATTTT.

This clone was detected once. The chain couples TRBV5-6 to TRBJ2-2, with 8 bases aligning to TRBD2. With 3 bases clipped from V and 5 bases from J, the junction kept 3 bases outside the gene matches. This CDR3 is 14 amino acids long. Germline V gene data show CDR1 as SGHDT and CDR2 as YYEEEE. CDR3 sequence reads: CASSSKRGTGELFF. CDR3 DNA sequence: TGTGCCAGCAGCTCAAAGCGGGGGACCGGGGAGCTGTTTTTT.